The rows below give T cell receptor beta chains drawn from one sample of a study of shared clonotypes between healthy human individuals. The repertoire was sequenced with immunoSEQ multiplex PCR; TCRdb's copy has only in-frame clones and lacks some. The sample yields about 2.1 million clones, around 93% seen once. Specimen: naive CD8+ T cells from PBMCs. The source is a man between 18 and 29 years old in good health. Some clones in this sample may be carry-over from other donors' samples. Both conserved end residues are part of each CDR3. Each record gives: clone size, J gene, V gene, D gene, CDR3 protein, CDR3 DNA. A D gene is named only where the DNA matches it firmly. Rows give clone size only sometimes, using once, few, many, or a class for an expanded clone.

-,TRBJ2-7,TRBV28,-,CASTKADRAYEQYF,TGTGCCAGCACAAAGGCTGACCGAGCCTACGAGCAGTACTTC
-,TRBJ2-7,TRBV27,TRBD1,CASSSWDREYEQYF,TGTGCCAGCAGTTCCTGGGACAGGGAGTACGAGCAGTACTTC
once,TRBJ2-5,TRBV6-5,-,CASTKWGETQYF,TGTGCCAGCACCAAATGGGGAGAGACCCAGTACTTC
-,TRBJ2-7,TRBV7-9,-,CASSLGPGYEQYF,TGTGCCAGCAGCCTAGGACCTGGCTACGAGCAGTACTTC
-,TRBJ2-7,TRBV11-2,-,CASSFLEGPNEQYF,TGTGCCAGCAGCTTTCTGGAGGGGCCCAACGAGCAGTACTTC
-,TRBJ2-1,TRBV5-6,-,CASSYQGSTYNEQFF,TGTGCCAGCAGCTATCAGGGGAGCACCTACAATGAGCAGTTCTTC
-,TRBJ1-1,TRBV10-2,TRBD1,CASSKPGQGLREAFF,TGCGCCAGCAGTAAACCGGGACAGGGGCTTCGTGAAGCTTTCTTT
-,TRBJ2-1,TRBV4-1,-,CASSQDSYNEQFF,TGCGCCAGCAGCCAAGACTCCTACAATGAGCAGTTCTTC
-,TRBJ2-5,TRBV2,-,CASSRGIGVGETQYF,TGTGCCAGCAGTCGCGGGATTGGCGTGGGAGAGACCCAGTACTTC
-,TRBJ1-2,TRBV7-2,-,CASSRPVQISLNYGYTF,TGTGCCAGCAGCCGGCCGGTTCAGATCTCTCTTAACTATGGCTACACCTTC
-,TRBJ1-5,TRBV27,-,CASSLVQGRQPQHF,TGTGCCAGCAGTTTGGTGCAGGGCCGTCAGCCCCAGCATTTT
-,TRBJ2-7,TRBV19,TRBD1,CASSKGDRETYEQYF,TGTGCCAGTAGTAAAGGGGACAGGGAAACCTACGAGCAGTACTTC
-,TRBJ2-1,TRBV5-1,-,CASSLDRHNEQFF,TGCGCCAGCAGCTTGGACAGACACAATGAGCAGTTCTTC
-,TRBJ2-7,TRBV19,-,CASSISGDFYEQYF,TGTGCCAGTAGTATTAGTGGGGATTTCTACGAGCAGTACTTC
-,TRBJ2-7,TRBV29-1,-,CSVETTGHGGYEQYF,TGCAGCGTTGAAACCACAGGGCACGGAGGCTACGAGCAGTACTTC
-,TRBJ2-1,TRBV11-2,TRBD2,CASSFRGGSIGEQFF,TGTGCCAGCAGCTTTCGAGGCGGGAGTATCGGTGAGCAGTTCTTC
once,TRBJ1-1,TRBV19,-,CASSIKSGNTEAFF,TGTGCCAGTAGTATTAAGTCGGGGAACACTGAAGCTTTCTTT
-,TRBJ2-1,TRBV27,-,CASSRNFHNEQFF,TGTGCCAGCAGTAGGAATTTTCACAATGAGCAGTTCTTC
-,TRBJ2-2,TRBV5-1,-,CASTLSVEGGPNTGELFF,TGCGCCAGCACCCTTTCAGTTGAGGGGGGCCCCAACACCGGGGAGCTGTTTTTT
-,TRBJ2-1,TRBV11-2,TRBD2,CASSEILAGGPNEQFF,TGTGCCAGCAGCGAAATACTAGCGGGAGGGCCTAATGAGCAGTTCTTC
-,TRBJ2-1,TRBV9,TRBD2,CASSPLAGVSYNEQFF,TGTGCCAGCAGCCCACTAGCGGGAGTTTCCTACAATGAGCAGTTCTTC
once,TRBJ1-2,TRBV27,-,CASSSRVGYGYTF,TGTGCCAGCAGTTCCAGGGTAGGCTATGGCTACACCTTC
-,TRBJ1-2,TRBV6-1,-,CATPLGDFYGYTF,TGTGCCACCCCTCTGGGGGATTTCTATGGCTACACCTTC
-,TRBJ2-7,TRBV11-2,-,CASSLAWGGRLYEQYF,TGTGCCAGCAGCTTAGCCTGGGGTGGGAGACTGTACGAGCAGTACTTC
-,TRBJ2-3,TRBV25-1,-,CASSFSRAGRDTQYF,TGTGCCAGCAGTTTCTCCCGGGCGGGAAGAGATACGCAGTATTTT
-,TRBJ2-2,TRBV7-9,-,CASSLLPSQNTGELFF,TGTGCCAGCAGCTTGCTCCCCTCGCAGAACACCGGGGAGCTGTTTTTT
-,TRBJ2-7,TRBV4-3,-,CASSPAQGIGPYEQYF,TGCGCCAGCAGCCCCGCCCAGGGAATTGGCCCCTACGAGCAGTACTTC
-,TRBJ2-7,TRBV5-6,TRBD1,CASSKGQTPYEQYF,TGTGCCAGCAGCAAGGGACAGACCCCCTACGAGCAGTACTTC
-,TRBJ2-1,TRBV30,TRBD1,CAWSVKTGHEQFF,TGTGCCTGGAGTGTAAAGACAGGGCACGAGCAGTTCTTC
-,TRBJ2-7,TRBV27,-,CASRPGLAPGYEQYF,TGTGCCAGCAGGCCGGGCTTGGCCCCCGGGTACGAGCAGTACTTC
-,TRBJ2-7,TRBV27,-,CASSFGTPYEQYF,TGTGCCAGCAGTTTTGGGACCCCCTACGAGCAGTACTTC
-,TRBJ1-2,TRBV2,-,CASSEASWGNYGYTF,TGTGCCAGCAGTGAAGCTTCCTGGGGTAACTATGGCTACACCTTC
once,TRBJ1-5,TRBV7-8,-,CASSLDSTGNQPQHF,TGTGCCAGCAGCCTGGACAGCACGGGCAATCAGCCCCAGCATTTT
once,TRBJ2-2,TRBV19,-,CASSMLTDTGELFF,TGTGCCAGTAGTATGCTCACAGACACCGGGGAGCTGTTTTTT
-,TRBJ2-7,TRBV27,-,CASSATRRYEQYF,TGTGCCAGCAGTGCCACCAGGCGCTACGAGCAGTACTTC
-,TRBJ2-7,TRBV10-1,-,CASSPGRLLTEQYF,TGCGCCAGCAGTCCGGGACGCCTATTAACCGAGCAGTACTTC
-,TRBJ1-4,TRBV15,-,CATSSLGRVTTNEKLFF,TGTGCCACCAGCTCACTAGGACGGGTAACAACTAATGAAAAACTGTTTTTT
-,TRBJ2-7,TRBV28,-,CASSLGSEGYEQYF,TGTGCCAGCAGTTTAGGATCTGAGGGCTACGAGCAGTACTTC
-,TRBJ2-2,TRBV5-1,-,CASMGATVRTGELFF,TGCGCCAGCATGGGGGCGACGGTGAGGACCGGGGAGCTGTTTTTT
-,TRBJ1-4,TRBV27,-,CASSPWGATNEKLFF,TGTGCCAGCAGTCCCTGGGGCGCAACTAATGAAAAACTGTTTTTT
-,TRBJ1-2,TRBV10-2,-,CASSELGNSYNYGYTF,TGCGCCAGCAGTGAGTTAGGGAACAGCTATAACTATGGCTACACCTTC
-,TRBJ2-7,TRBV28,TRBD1,CASLGRGTGRPYEQYF,TGCGCCAGCCTAGGTCGTGGGACAGGGCGACCTTACGAGCAGTACTTC
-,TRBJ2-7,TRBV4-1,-,CASSQALPGAAYEQYF,TGCGCCAGCAGCCAAGCCCTCCCGGGCGCAGCCTACGAGCAGTACTTC
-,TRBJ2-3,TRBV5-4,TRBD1,CASSFEDRGTDTQYF,TGTGCCAGCAGCTTTGAGGACAGGGGCACAGATACGCAGTATTTT
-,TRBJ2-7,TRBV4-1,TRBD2,CASSQELAGGPYEQYF,TGCGCCAGCAGCCAAGAACTAGCGGGAGGGCCCTACGAGCAGTACTTC
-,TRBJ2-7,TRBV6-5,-,CASSYRDSSYEQYF,TGTGCCAGCAGTTACAGGGACTCATCCTACGAGCAGTACTTC
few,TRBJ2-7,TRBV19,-,CASSWGYEQYF,TGTGCCAGTAGTTGGGGCTACGAGCAGTACTTC
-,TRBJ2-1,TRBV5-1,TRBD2,CASSTGTSGSLRNEQFF,TGCGCCAGCAGCACCGGGACTAGCGGGAGTCTTCGGAATGAGCAGTTCTTC
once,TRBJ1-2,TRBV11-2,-,CASSLDLGLGYTF,TGTGCCAGCAGCTTAGATCTGGGACTTGGCTACACCTTC
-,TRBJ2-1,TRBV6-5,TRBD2,CASSRLTSGIGEQFF,TGTGCCAGCAGCCGGCTGACTAGCGGGATTGGTGAGCAGTTCTTC
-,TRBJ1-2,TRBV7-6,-,CASSLPANYGYTF,TGTGCCAGCAGCTTGCCCGCGAACTATGGCTACACCTTC
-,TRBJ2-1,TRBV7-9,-,CASSLVDEQFF,TGTGCCAGCAGCTTAGTAGATGAGCAGTTCTTC
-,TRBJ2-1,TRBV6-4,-,CASSDFWRGQAEQFF,TGTGCCAGCAGTGACTTTTGGCGGGGCCAGGCTGAGCAGTTCTTC
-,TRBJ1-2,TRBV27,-,CASRPYGAGLYGYTF,TGTGCCAGCAGACCCTATGGGGCGGGACTCTATGGCTACACCTTC